This T cell receptor beta chain was found in a study of T cells in Graves' hyperthyroidism and ophthalmopathy. Findings of the study overall: In simple terms, a model built on 13 V-J features told ophthalmopathy apart from stable hyperthyroidism. Blood also showed most of the thyroid clonotypes that were expanded above 0.001.

The investigators amplified TCR beta CDR3 regions from RNA transcripts. The primer set for the first-round RT-PCR of the TCR CDR3 was HTBI. TCRdb recomputed calls from the multiplex PCR reads with MiXCR, one row per CDR3 protein. The data contain nearly 750,000 distinct CDR3 sequences, about a third of them singletons. CDR3 length: 13 residues. Per the germline V gene, CDR1 is SGHTA and CDR2 is FQGNSA. Worth noting for this clonotype: Its antigen is unknown.

Patients with uncontrolled infections, other autoimmune diseases, pregnancy or lactation were excluded. Diagnostic decisions used clinical symptoms, serum thyroxine and TRAb, thyroid ultrasound and orbital computed tomography. Sequenced material: blood. The chain couples TRBV7-2 to TRBJ2-5; 8 bases are a match to TRBD2. With the DNA end fitting TRBJ2-4 better, the J assignment may be wrong. This receptor was identified in a woman between 40 and 50 years old with Graves' hyperthyroidism. The CDR3 protein is CASRLSGDNIQYF. The CDR3 DNA is TGTGCCAGCAGACTTAGCGGGGACAACATTCAGTACTTC.